The 14 T cell receptor beta chains listed next were all sequenced from one sample in a study of CD8+ T cells in alopecia areata. Extraction and reverse transcription of RNA yielded cDNA as the sequencing template. The protocol was immunoSEQ multiplex PCR, while the TCRdb copy is restricted to in-frame clones and leaves out a portion. The sample lists roughly 230,000 clones; roughly 40% were seen once. Treatment meaning: oral pan-JAK inhibitor, 5-10 mg twice daily. Here the sequenced sample was CD4+ T cells sorted from blood, taken at approximately week 37, from a patient treated with tofacitinib. Every receptor here comes from a human donor with alopecia areata.

V and J are TRBV7-2 and TRBJ2-1; perhaps TRBD2 as D (5 bases). The V end lost 1 base, the J end lost 0 bases, and 7 bases lay between the germline ends. The CDR3 runs to 15 residues. Germline lookup yields CDR1 SGHTA and CDR2 FQGNSA. CDR3 in DNA: TGTGCCAGCAGCTTAGAAGCGGCCTCCTACAATGAGCAGTTCTTC. This translates into CASSLEAASYNEQFF.

In its sample, this clone was seen a few times. The chain recombines TRBV27 with TRBJ2-1; D is undetermined. CDR3 size: 15 residues. Per the germline V gene, CDR1 is MNHEY and CDR2 is SMNVEV (reference sequence). V lost 8 bases and J 7 bases, leaving 21 bases between the germline ends. CDR3 coding DNA: TGTGCCAGCCGAAGATCGGAGCAATACATGAATGAGCAGTTCTTC. As protein: CASRRSEQYMNEQFF.

The chain is built from TRBV2 and TRBJ1-5; D is unclear. V lost 1 base and J lost 4, with 14 bases in between. Germline assignment: CDR1 SNHLY and CDR2 FYNNEI. The CDR3 extends over 16 amino acids. The CDR3 sequence is CASSEDGVRRNQPQHF. The DNA of the CDR3 is TGTGCCAGCAGTGAAGATGGGGTAAGGCGTAATCAGCCCCAGCATTTT.

The sample holds a few counts of this clone. This chain joins TRBV7-2 and TRBJ2-4; D might be TRBD2 (6 bases). In germline, CDR1 is SGHTA, CDR2 FQGNSA. V lost 4 bases, J lost 7 bases, and 11 bases lay in between. The CDR3 spans 13 residues. CDR3 amino acids: CASSSGLNNIQYF. In nucleotides, the CDR3 is TGTGCCAGCAGCTCAGGACTAAACAACATTCAGTACTTC. The whole variable domain, filled in from reference TRBV7-2 and TRBJ2-4, reads GAGVSQSPSNKVTEKGKDVELRCDPISGHTALYWYRQSLGQGLEFLIYFQGNSAPDKSGLPSDRFSAERTGGSVSTLTIQRTQQEDSAVYLCASSSGLNNIQYFGAGTRLSVL.

The chain couples TRBV29-1 to TRBJ1-2; the match to TRBD1 covers 8 bases. V lost 3 bases and J lost 7; bases outside the gene matches: 7. The CDR3 spans 13 residues. Germline V gene sequence: CDR1 SQVTM, CDR2 ANQGSEA. CDR3 amino acids: CSVDTGQGRGYTF. The CDR3 coding sequence is TGCAGCGTTGATACTGGACAGGGTCGTGGCTACACCTTC.

The V gene is TRBV30, the J gene TRBJ2-2; D gene unclear. CDR3 length: 15 residues. CDR1 and CDR2 (germline): GTSNPN, SVGIG (reference sequence). V shed 0 bases and J shed 3 bases, with 11 bases lying between them. The CDR3 protein is CAWSVTGLDTGELFF. The CDR3 DNA reads TGTGCCTGGAGTGTAACCGGGCTTGACACCGGGGAGCTGTTTTTT. Looking up the rest from reference TRBV30 and TRBJ2-2 gives the full variable domain: SQTIHQWPATLVQPVGSPLSLECTVEGTSNPNLYWYRQAAGRGLQLLFYSVGIGQISSEVPQNLSASRPQDRQFILSSKKLLLSDSGFYLCAWSVTGLDTGELFFGEGSRLTVL.

This rearrangement joins TRBV5-1 to TRBJ2-3, with D possibly matching TRBD1 (6 bases). The CDR3 is 17 residues long. CDR1 and CDR2 (germline): SGHRS, YFSETQ. Trimming took off 0 bases at V and 5 bases at J, with 19 bases between the two ends. The CDR3 sequence is CASSLGPGATSEDTQYF. CDR3 nucleotides: TGCGCCAGCAGCTTGGGTCCAGGGGCCACGTCAGAAGATACGCAGTATTTT.

Only a few counts were recorded for this clone. The rearrangement links TRBV7-2 to TRBJ2-7; tentative D call: TRBD2 (5 bases). CDR1 SGHTA and CDR2 FQGNSA come from the germline V gene. The ends were cut back, 2 bases at V and 1 base at J, with 6 bases in the middle. The CDR3 is 13 amino acids. CDR3 sequence (DNA): TGTGCCAGCAGCTTACAGCGGTCCTACGAGCAGTACTTC. It encodes CASSLQRSYEQYF.

This clone is a singleton in its sample. The chain uses TRBV30 and TRBJ1-4; 7 nucleotides line up with TRBD1. Trimming removed 0 bases from V and 8 bases from J; junction bases left unmatched: 9. This CDR3 contains 15 residues. CDR1 and CDR2 from the germline V gene are GTSNPN and SVGIG (reference sequence). CDR3 nucleotides: TGTGCCTGGAGTGTACCTGACAGGGTATACGAAAAACTGTTTTTT. Protein sequence: CAWSVPDRVYEKLFF. The whole variable domain, remainder taken from reference TRBV30 and TRBJ1-4, is SQTIHQWPATLVQPVGSPLSLECTVEGTSNPNLYWYRQAAGRGLQLLFYSVGIGQISSEVPQNLSASRPQDRQFILSSKKLLLSDSGFYLCAWSVPDRVYEKLFFGSGTQLSVL.

This chain uses TRBV6-6 with TRBJ2-5; either TRBD1 or TRBD2 may fit D (5 bases each). The germline V gene encodes CDR1 MNHNY and CDR2 SVGAGI (reference sequence). V dropped 10 bases and J dropped 2 bases, with 14 bases sitting between them. CDR3 length: 13 residues. This CDR3 is CATHPGGQETQYF. As DNA, the CDR3 is TGTGCCACTCACCCTGGGGGACAAGAGACCCAGTACTTC.

This clone was seen a few times. This sequence joins TRBV27 and TRBJ2-3; D is perhaps TRBD1 (5 bases). The CDR3 covers 14 residues. Trimming removed 8 bases at V and 4 bases at J, with 16 bases between. Germline CDR1 reads MNHEY; CDR2 reads SMNVEV (reference sequence). The CDR3 loop reads CASGARWAADTQYF. The CDR3 region has the DNA TGTGCCAGCGGGGCTAGATGGGCGGCAGATACGCAGTATTTT.

This chain joins TRBV4-2 and TRBJ2-4; 9 positions match TRBD2. The germline gives CDR1 LGHNA, CDR2 YNFKEQ. The length of the CDR3 is 17 residues. With V trimmed by 5 bases and J by 0 bases, 8 bases remained unmatched. The CDR3 DNA follows: TGTGCCAGCAGCTCGCGGGAGGGACAGATAGCCAAAAACATTCAGTACTTC. Its protein product is CASSSREGQIAKNIQYF.

The J gene is TRBJ2-5, the V gene TRBV15, with 12 bases that match TRBD1. V trimming: 1 base; J trimming: 4 bases; junction bases outside the gene matches: 4. CDR3 length equals 16 residues. The V gene's germline CDR1 is LNHNV and CDR2 YYDKDF (reference sequence). The CDR3 is CATSRAGDRGPETQYF. The DNA for the CDR3 is TGTGCCACCAGCAGAGCTGGGGACAGGGGGCCAGAGACCCAGTACTTC.

This clone has a handful of counts. The rearrangement links TRBV5-6 to TRBJ2-7, with D perhaps assigned TRBD1 or TRBD2 (5 bases each). V lost 1 base to trimming and J lost 0 bases, with 11 bases between them. There are 15 residues in the CDR3. Germline assignment: CDR1 SGHDT and CDR2 YYEEEE. The CDR3 protein is CASSLTGQSSYEQYF. The CDR3 coding sequence is TGTGCCAGCAGCTTGACGGGGCAGAGCTCCTACGAGCAGTACTTC.